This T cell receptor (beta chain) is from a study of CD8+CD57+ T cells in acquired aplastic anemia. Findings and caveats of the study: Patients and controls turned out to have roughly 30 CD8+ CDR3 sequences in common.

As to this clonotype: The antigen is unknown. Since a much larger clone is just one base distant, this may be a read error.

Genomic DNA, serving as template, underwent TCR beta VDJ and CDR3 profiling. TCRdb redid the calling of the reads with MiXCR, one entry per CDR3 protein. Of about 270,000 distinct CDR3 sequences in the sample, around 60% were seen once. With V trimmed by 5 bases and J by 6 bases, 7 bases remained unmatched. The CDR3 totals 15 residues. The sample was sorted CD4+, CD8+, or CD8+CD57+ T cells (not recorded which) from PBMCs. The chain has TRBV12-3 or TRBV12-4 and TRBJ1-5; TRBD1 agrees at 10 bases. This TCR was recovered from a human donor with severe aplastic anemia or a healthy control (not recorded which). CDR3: CASSLWDRGFQPQHF. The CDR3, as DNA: TGTGCCAGCAGTCTTTGGGACAGGGGATTTCAGCCCCAGCATTTT.